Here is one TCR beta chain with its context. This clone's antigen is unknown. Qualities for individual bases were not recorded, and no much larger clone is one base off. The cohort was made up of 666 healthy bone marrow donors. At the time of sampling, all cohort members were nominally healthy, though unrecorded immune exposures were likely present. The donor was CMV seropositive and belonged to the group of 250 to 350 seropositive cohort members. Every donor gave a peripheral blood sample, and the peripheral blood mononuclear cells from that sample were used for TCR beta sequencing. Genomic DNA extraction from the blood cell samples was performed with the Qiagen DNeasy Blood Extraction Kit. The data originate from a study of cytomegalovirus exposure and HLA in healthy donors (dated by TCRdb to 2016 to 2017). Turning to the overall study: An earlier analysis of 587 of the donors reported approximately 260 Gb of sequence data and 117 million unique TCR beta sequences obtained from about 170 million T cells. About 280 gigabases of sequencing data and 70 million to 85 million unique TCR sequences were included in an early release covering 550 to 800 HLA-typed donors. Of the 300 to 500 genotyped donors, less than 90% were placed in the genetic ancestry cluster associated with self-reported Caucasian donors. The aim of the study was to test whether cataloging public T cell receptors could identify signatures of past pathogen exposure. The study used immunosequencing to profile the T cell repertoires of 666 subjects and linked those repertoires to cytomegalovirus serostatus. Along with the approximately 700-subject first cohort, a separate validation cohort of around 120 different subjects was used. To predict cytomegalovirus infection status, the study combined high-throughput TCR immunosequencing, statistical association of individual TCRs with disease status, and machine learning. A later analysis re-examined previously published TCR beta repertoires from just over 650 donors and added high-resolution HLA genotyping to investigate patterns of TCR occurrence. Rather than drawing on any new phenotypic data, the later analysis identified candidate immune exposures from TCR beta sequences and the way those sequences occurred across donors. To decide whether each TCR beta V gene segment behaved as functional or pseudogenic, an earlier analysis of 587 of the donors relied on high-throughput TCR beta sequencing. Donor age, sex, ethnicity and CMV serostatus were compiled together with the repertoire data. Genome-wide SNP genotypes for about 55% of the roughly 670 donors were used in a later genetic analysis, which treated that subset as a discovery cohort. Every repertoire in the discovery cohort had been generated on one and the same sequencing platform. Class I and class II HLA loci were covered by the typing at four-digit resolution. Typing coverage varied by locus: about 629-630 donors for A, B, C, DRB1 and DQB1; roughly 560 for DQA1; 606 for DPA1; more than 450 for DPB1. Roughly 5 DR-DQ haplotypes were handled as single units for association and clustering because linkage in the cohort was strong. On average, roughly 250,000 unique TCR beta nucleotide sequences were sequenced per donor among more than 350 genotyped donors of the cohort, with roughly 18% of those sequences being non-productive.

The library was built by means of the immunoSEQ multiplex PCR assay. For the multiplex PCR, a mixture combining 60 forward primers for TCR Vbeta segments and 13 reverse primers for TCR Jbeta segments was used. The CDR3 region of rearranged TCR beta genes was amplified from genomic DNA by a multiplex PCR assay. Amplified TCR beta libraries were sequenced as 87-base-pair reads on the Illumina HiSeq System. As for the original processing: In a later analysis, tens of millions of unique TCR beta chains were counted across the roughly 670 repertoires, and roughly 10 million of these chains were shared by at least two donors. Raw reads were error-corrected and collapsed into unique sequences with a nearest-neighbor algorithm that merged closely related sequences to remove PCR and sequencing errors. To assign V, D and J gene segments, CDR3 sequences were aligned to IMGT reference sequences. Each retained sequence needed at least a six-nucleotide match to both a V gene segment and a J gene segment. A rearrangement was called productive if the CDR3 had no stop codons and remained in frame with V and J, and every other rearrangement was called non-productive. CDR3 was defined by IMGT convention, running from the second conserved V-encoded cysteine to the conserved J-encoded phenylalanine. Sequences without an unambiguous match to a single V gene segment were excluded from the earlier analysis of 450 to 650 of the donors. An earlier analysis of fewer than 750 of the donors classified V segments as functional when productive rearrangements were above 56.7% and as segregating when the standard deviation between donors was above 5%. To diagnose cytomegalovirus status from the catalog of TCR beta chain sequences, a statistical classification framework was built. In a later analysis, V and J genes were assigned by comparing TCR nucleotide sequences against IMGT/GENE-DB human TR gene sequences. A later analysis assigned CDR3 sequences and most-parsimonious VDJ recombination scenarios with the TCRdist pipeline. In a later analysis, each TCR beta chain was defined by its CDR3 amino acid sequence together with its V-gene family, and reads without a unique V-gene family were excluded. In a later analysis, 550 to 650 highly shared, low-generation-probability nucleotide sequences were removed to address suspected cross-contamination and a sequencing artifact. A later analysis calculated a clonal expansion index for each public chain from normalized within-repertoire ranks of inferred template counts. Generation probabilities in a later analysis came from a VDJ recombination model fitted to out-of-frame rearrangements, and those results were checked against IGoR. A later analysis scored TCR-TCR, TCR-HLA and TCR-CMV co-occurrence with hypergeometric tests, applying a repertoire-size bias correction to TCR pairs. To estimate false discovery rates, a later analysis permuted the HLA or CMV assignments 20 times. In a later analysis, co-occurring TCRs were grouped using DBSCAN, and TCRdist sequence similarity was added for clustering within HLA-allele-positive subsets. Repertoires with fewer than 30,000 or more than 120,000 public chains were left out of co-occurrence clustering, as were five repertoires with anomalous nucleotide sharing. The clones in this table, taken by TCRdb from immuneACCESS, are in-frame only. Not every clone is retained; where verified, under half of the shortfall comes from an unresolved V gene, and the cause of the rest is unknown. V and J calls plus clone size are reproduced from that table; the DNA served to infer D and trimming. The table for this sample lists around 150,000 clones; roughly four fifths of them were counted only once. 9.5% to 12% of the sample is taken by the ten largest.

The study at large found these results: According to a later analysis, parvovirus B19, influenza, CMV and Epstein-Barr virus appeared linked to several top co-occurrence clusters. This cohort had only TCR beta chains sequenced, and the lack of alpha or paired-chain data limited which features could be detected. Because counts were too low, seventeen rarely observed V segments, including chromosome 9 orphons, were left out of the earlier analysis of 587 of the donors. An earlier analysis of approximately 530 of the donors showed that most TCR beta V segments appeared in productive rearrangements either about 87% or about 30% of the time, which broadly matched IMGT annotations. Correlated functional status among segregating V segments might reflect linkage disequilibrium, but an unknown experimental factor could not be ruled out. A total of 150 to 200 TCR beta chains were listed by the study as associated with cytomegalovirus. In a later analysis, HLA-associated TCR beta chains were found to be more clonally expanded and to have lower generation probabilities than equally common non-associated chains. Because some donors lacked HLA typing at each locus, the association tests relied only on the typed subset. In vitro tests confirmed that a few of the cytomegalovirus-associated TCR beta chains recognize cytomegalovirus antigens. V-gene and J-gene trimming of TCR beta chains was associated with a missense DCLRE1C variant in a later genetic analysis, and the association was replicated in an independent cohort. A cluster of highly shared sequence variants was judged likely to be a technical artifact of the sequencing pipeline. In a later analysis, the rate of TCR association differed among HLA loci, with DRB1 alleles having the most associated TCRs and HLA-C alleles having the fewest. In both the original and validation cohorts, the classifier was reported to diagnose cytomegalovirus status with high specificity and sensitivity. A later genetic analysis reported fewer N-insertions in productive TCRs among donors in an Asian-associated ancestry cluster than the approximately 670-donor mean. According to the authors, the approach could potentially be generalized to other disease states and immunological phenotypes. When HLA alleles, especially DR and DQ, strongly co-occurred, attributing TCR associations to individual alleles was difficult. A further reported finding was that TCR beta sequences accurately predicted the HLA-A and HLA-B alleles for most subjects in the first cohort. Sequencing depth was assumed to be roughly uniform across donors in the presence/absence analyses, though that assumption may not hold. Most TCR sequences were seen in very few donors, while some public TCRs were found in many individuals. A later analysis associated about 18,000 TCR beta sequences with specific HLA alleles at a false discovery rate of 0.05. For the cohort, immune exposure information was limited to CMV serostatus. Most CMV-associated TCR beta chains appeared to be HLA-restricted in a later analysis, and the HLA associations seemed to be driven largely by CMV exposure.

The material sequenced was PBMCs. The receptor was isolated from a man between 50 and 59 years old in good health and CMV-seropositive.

CDR3 protein: CASSFRDSGTFF. Read as DNA, the sequence is TGTGCCAGCAGCTTTAGGGACAGTGGAACTTTCTTT. The rearranged chain carries TRBV11-2 and TRBJ1-1; TRBD1 matches 7 bases in the middle. V trim: 3 bases; J trim: 12 bases; unmatched bases: 7. The CDR3 goes from the cysteine to the phenylalanine over 12 residues. Of all the DNA, just the CDR3 is kept, 36 bases in frame from base 1. The germline V gene sets CDR1 to SGHAT and CDR2 to FQNNGV.